This TCR beta chain was captured in a study of naive and memory T cell subsets. This clonotype came up many times. What it recognizes is unknown. Trimming pared 4 bases from V and 5 bases from J, leaving 20 bases between. The CDR3 has 17 residues. The germline V gene has CDR1 KGHDR and CDR2 SFDVKD. Two oligonucleotides, mixed equimolar, formed the beta constant-region primer covering TRBC1 and TRBC2. Ligated cDNA was amplified by four rounds of PCR with nested alpha and beta constant-region primers and SP2. TCRdb reanalysed the UMI-ligation and nested PCR reads using MiXCR and keeps one entry per CDR3 protein. The data hold around 93,000 distinct CDR3 sequences, with about 11% observed a single time. General study findings and limits: Expression changes during T cell differentiation may affect RNA-based TCR counts. Naive repertoires, especially CD8, held a few larger clonotypes, possibly memory cells re-expressing CD45RA.

Sequencing input: naive CD4+ T cells from blood. The rearrangement joins TRBV24-1 to TRBJ2-1; the D gene is possibly TRBD2 (6 bases). The receptor was isolated from a human donor in good health. CDR3 loop: CATSEGTNLAVNNEQFF. DNA of the CDR3: TGTGCCACCAGTGAGGGAACCAATTTAGCGGTCAACAATGAGCAGTTCTTC.